One sample yielded the 17 T cell receptor beta chains listed below, sequenced in a study of blood T cell repertoires in COVID-19. Sequencing was performed with immunoSEQ multiplex PCR; in TCRdb, only in-frame clones are kept and a portion is missing. Of about 74,000 clones in the sample, roughly nine tenths were seen once. The source material was peripheral blood. The receptor source for this set is a human donor in a cohort sampled during active COVID-19.

J is TRBJ1-2 and V is TRBV3-1 (or the pseudogene TRBV3-2), with TRBD1 as a possible D gene (6 bases). The germline V gene has CDR1 LGHDT and CDR2 YNNKEL (reference sequence). The CDR3 totals 15 residues. V lost 4 bases and J 2 bases, leaving 14 bases between the germline ends. CDR3 in amino acids: CASSLPGGGNYGYTF. As DNA, the CDR3 is TGTGCCAGCAGCCTCCCGGGAGGGGGGAACTATGGCTACACCTTC.

This chain joins TRBV6-5 and TRBJ2-1, with TRBD1 matching over 8 bases. The CDR3 extends over 15 amino acids. The V gene's germline CDR1 is MNHEY and CDR2 SVGAGI. Trimming took 5 bases from V and 4 from J; bases not matched to a gene: 7. CDR3 nucleotides: TGTGCCAGCAGTAGACAGGGGTCAAGGTACAATGAGCAGTTCTTC. This codes for CASSRQGSRYNEQFF.

This chain links TRBV2 with TRBJ1-1, with TRBD1 identical over 7 bases. The CDR3 consists of 13 residues. The V and J ends lost 10 bases and 1 base, in that order; junction bases with no gene match: 6. Germline V CDR1 and CDR2: SNHLY, FYNNEI. The CDR3 nucleotides are TGTGCCACCGCCCGGGACAGGAACACTGAAGCTTTCTTT. Its translation is CATARDRNTEAFF.

The rearrangement uses TRBV7-9 and TRBJ1-1; D call uncertain. Germline lookup yields CDR1 SEHNR and CDR2 FQNEAQ (reference sequence). The germline V and J ends were trimmed by 5 bases and 1 base, with 11 bases remaining between them. The CDR3 is made up of 14 amino acids. The CDR3 here is CASSTRGPNTEAFF. CDR3 sequence (DNA): TGTGCCAGCAGCACCAGAGGGCCGAACACTGAAGCTTTCTTT. Drawing the rest from reference TRBV7-9 and TRBJ1-1, the complete variable domain is DTGVSQNPRHKITKRGQNVTFRCDPISEHNRLYWYRQTLGQGPEFLTYFQNEAQLEKSRLLSDRFSAERPKGSFSTLEIQRTEQGDSAMYLCASSTRGPNTEAFFGQGTRLTVV.

The chain carries TRBV5-1 and TRBJ2-5; 11 bases agree with TRBD2. CDR1 SGHRS and CDR2 YFSETQ come from the germline V gene. The length of the CDR3 is 14 residues. Trimming removed 6 bases from V and 5 bases from J; junction bases left unmatched: 6. CDR3 in DNA: TGCGCCAGCACTTTAGCGGGAGGGCGTGAGACCCAGTACTTC. As protein: CASTLAGGRETQYF.

This chain joins TRBV7-3 and TRBJ2-3, with unresolved D. CDR3 length: 13 residues. Germline CDR1 SGHTA, CDR2 FQGTGA. V was pared by 0 bases and J by 5 bases, with 6 bases between. For the CDR3, the DNA is TGTGCCAGCAGCTTAACCTTCCGAGATACGCAGTATTTT. Encoded protein: CASSLTFRDTQYF. Complete variable domain (other parts from reference TRBV7-3 and TRBJ2-3): GAGVSQTPSNKVTEKGKYVELRCDPISGHTALYWYRQSLGQGPEFLIYFQGTGAADDSGLPNDRFFAVRPEGSVSTLKIQRTERGDSAVYLCASSLTFRDTQYFGPGTRLTVL.

J is TRBJ2-3 and V is TRBV7-3, with TRBD1 identical over 7 bases. Germline trimming cut 5 bases from V and 5 bases from J; bases unmatched to any gene: 1. This CDR3 spans 12 amino acids. Germline V lookup: CDR1 SGHTA, CDR2 FQGTGA. The CDR3 reads CASSPGGDTQYF. In DNA, the CDR3 is TGTGCCAGCAGCCCAGGGGGAGATACGCAGTATTTT.

The chain uses TRBV7-2 and TRBJ2-7; no reliable D call. The V end was cut by 5 bases, the J end by 6 bases, with 17 bases between. From germline, CDR1 is SGHTA and CDR2 FQGNSA. CDR3 length: 14 residues. For the CDR3, the DNA is TGTGCCAGCAGCCCCGAGCCCAGCGTAGGCGAGCAGTACTTC. Amino acid sequence: CASSPEPSVGEQYF.

Points on this clone: Different DNA sequences within this sample yield the same CDR3. This chain joins TRBV7-3 and TRBJ2-5, with D uncertain. V dropped 2 bases and J dropped 2 bases, with 6 bases sitting between them. The CDR3 loop spans 13 amino acids. Germline V lookup: CDR1 SGHTA, CDR2 FQGTGA. The CDR3 loop reads CASSLVQQETQYF. The CDR3 DNA reads TGTGCCAGCAGCTTAGTACAACAAGAGACCCAGTACTTC.

The chain couples TRBV6-2 or TRBV6-3 to TRBJ2-1, with 9 nucleotides matching TRBD2. Unmatched junction bases numbered 15, after V lost 6 bases and J lost 9 bases. CDR1 and CDR2 (germline): MNHEY, SVGEGT. This CDR3 is built from 16 residues. CDR3 in amino acids: CASSASGSGRIPEQFF. In DNA form, the CDR3 reads TGTGCCAGCAGCGCTAGCGGCAGCGGGAGGATCCCTGAGCAGTTCTTC.

The chain recombines TRBV2 with TRBJ2-4, with D perhaps matching TRBD1 (6 bases). The V gene lost 6 bases and the J gene lost 0 bases, with 15 bases spanning the gap. Germline CDR1 SNHLY, CDR2 FYNNEI. This CDR3 has 16 residues. The CDR3 coding sequence is TGTGCCAGCAGGGCCGGGACATCCTTAGCCAAAAACATTCAGTACTTC. Its translation is CASRAGTSLAKNIQYF.

The rearrangement joins TRBV28 to TRBJ2-5, with a weak D call TRBD1 (5 bases). Germline V gives CDR1 MDHEN, CDR2 SYDVKM. Trimming stripped 9 bases from V and 1 base from J, with 21 bases between. CDR3 length: 16 residues. CDR3: CASRPSGKGPQETQYF. The CDR3 coding sequence is TGTGCCAGTCGGCCTTCCGGTAAGGGGCCCCAAGAGACCCAGTACTTC.

This clone appeared a single time. The gene calls are TRBV6-5 and TRBJ2-7; D remains unclear. Germline V lookup: CDR1 MNHEY, CDR2 SVGAGI. This CDR3 contains 13 residues. V lost 2 bases and J 1 base, leaving 6 bases between the germline ends. CDR3 sequence (DNA): TGTGCCAGCAGTTACGCGGAATCCTACGAGCAGTACTTC. This sequence encodes CASSYAESYEQYF.

The CDR3: CASSLATEAQYF. The CDR3 region has the DNA TGTGCCAGCAGCTTAGCGACGGAGGCCCAGTACTTC. V is TRBV7-8 and J is TRBJ2-5, with a weak D call TRBD2 (5 bases). CDR3 length: 12 residues. The V gene's germline CDR1 is SGHVS and CDR2 FQNEAQ. The germline V and J ends were trimmed by 0 bases and 9 bases, with 8 bases remaining between them.

This clone was seen a single time. The chain recombines TRBV28 with TRBJ1-2; D not certain. Germline V CDR1 and CDR2: MDHEN, SYDVKM. Trimming removed 8 bases at V and 4 bases at J, with 11 bases between. CDR3 size: 12 residues. The CDR3 DNA reads TGTGCCAGCGGGAGGCCGTCCTATGGCTACACCTTC. Its translation: CASGRPSYGYTF.

As concerns this clone: At one boundary the junction diverges from the germline segment, which might be a read error. CDR3 nucleotide sequence: TGTGCCAGCAGCCAAACGGGACAGGTCCCGGCGCACTTC. The encoded protein is CASSQTGQVPAHF. The rearrangement uses TRBV4-2 and TRBJ2-7, with 8 bases that match TRBD1. The V gene's germline CDR1 is LGHNA and CDR2 YNFKEQ. The CDR3 is made up of 13 amino acids.

V gene TRBV5-6 combines with J gene TRBJ2-5, with D perhaps TRBD2 (6 bases). CDR1 is SGHDT and CDR2 is YYEEEE in the germline V gene. Trimming cost V 1 base and J 5 bases, with 12 bases left between them. There are 14 residues in the CDR3. CDR3 nucleotides: TGTGCCAGCAGCTTGCAAGGAGGGGAGGAGACCCAGTACTTC. This codes for CASSLQGGEETQYF.